The entry that follows covers one TCR beta chain sequence. Its antigen is not known. The data were taken from a study of CD8 T cells in ankylosing spondylitis. Construction of TCR beta libraries was performed using quantitative 5'-RACE with molecular barcodes. TCRdb re-called the 5' RACE reads through MiXCR, storing one row per CDR3 protein. The sample lists some 120,000 distinct CDR3 sequences, over 6.5% seen once, with 12% in the top ten. Overall study results and limits: Enrichment of disease-linked clones was reportedly significant in matched ankylosing spondylitis synovial fluid. Prior work had noted some motif variants in reactive arthritis blood and synovial fluid.

The germline V and J ends were trimmed by 4 bases and 1 base, with 7 bases remaining between them. Germline values: CDR1 SQVTM, CDR2 ANQGSEA. There are 12 residues in the CDR3. Material: blood, either unsorted or a sorted T cell fraction (not recorded which). This receptor was taken from a male donor with ankylosing spondylitis or in good health (not recorded which). The chain combines TRBV29-1 with TRBJ1-2; unclear D gene. CDR3 region: CSVVPSNYGYTF. CDR3 nucleotide sequence: TGCAGCGTTGTCCCCAGTAACTATGGCTACACCTTC.